This T cell receptor (beta chain) is drawn from a study of T cells in Graves' hyperthyroidism and ophthalmopathy. The study, taken as a whole, reports: In blood, most of the thyroid clonotypes expanded above 0.001 were also present.

On this clonotype itself: The antigen is not known.

RNA transcripts gave rise to amplified TCR beta CDR3 regions. The HTBI set primed first-round TCR CDR3 RT-PCR. TCRdb redid the calling of the multiplex PCR reads with MiXCR, one entry per CDR3 protein. The sample has 800,000 or so distinct CDR3 sequences, around 38% seen once; the top ten hold approximately 8.7%. The germline CDR1 and CDR2 sequences are SGHNT and YYREEE (reference sequence). The CDR3 is 15 amino acids. V was shortened by 7 bases and J by 6 bases, with 22 bases between the two germline ends. With a duration under 2 months, the hyperthyroidism was newly diagnosed in patients aged 18 to 65. An approximately 10 ml volume of fresh peripheral blood provided the PBMCs.

Source material: blood. The rearrangement joins TRBV5-4 to TRBJ1-2; a weak D match, TRBD1 (6 bases). The clonotype was recovered from a man younger than 30 with Graves' hyperthyroidism. DNA for the CDR3: TGTGCCAGCTCCCTTCCCCCATGGGGGGGCAATGGCTACACCTTC. Translated: CASSLPPWGGNGYTF.